The present T cell receptor (beta chain) was sequenced within a study of CD8+ T cells in alopecia areata. Whole-study context: Patients took tofacitinib for 6 to 18 months, followed by 6 drug-free months.

General observations from the study: Scalp clonality, together with expanded CD8+ clones among the top 100, fell significantly with tofacitinib.

V lost 3 bases to trimming and J lost 2 bases; unmatched junction nucleotides: 6. The CDR3 length is 15 residues. Germline V gives CDR1 LNHNV, CDR2 YYDKDF (reference sequence). Treatment denoted: oral pan-JAK inhibitor, 5-10 mg twice daily. Peripheral blood, together with lesional scalp punch biopsies, was collected from alopecia areata patients. RNA was isolated and reverse transcribed to cDNA, the sequencing template. Method: immunoSEQ multiplex PCR; TCRdb's copy keeps in-frame clones and lacks some. Among roughly 170,000 clones listed, around three fifths were seen once. Regarding this clone: Its antigen is unknown.

The chain employs TRBV15 and TRBJ2-7, with 8 bases fitting TRBD2. Material: CD8+ T cells sorted from blood, obtained at week 24, from a patient treated with tofacitinib. The sequence came from a human donor with alopecia areata. The CDR3 region is CATSSNSGTTYEQYF. In DNA, the CDR3 is TGTGCCACCAGCAGCAATAGCGGGACCACCTACGAGCAGTACTTC.